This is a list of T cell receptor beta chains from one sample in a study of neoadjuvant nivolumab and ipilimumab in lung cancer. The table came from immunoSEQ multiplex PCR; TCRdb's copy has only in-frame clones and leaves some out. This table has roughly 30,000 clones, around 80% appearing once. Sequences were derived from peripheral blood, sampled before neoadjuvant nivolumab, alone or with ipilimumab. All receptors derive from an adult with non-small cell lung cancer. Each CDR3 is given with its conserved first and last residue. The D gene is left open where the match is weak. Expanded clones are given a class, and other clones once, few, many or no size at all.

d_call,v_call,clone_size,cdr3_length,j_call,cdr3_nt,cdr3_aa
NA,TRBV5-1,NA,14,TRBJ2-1,TGCGCCAGCAGCTTGGTAGGGGTCGGGAATGAGCAGTTCTTC,CASSLVGVGNEQFF
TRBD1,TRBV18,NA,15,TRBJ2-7,TGTGCCAGCTCACCTGGGACAGGGGACCCCTACGAGCAGTACTTC,CASSPGTGDPYEQYF
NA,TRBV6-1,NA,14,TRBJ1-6,TGTGCCAGCAGTGAACACGGAGATGAGCCACCCCTCCACTTT,CASSEHGDEPPLHF
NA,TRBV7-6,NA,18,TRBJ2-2,TGTGCCAGCAGCTTTCAGTACCGGGGGGCTCCACGTGGCGGGGAGCTGTTTTTT,CASSFQYRGAPRGGELFF
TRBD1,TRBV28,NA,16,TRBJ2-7,TGTGCCAGCACAATCACCCTGACAGGGGGAGCCTACGAGCAGTACTTC,CASTITLTGGAYEQYF
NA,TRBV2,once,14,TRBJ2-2,TGTGCCAGCAGCCAACGATCGAACACCGGGGAGCTGTTTTTT,CASSQRSNTGELFF
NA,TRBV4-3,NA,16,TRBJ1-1,TGCGCCAGCAGCCAAGATCTCGGGCGAGGGAGCACTGAAGCTTTCTTT,CASSQDLGRGSTEAFF
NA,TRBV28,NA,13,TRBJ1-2,TGTGCCAGCAGGCCGGGGAGAGGGTATGGCTACACCTTC,CASRPGRGYGYTF
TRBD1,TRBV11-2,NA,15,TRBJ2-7,TGTGCCAGCAGCACTCAAACAGGGGTCCGTTACGAGCAGTACTTC,CASSTQTGVRYEQYF
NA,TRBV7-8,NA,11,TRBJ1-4,TGTGCCAGCAGCCCCGGGCAAAAACTGTTTTTT,CASSPGQKLFF
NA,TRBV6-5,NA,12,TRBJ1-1,TGTGCCAGCAGTCGAGGAGACACTGAAGCTTTCTTT,CASSRGDTEAFF
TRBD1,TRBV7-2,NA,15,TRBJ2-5,TGTGCCAGCAGCTTTGGACAGGGGGCTTGGGAGACCCAGTACTTC,CASSFGQGAWETQYF
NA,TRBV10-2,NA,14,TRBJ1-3,TGCGCCAGCAGTGAGGGATCCGGTGGAAACACCATATATTTT,CASSEGSGGNTIYF
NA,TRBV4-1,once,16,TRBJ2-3,TGCGCCAGCAGCCAAGAGGGAGATGGGCGCACAGATACGCAGTATTTT,CASSQEGDGRTDTQYF
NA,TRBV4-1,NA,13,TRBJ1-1,TGCGCCAGCAGCCTGGGGCTGAACACTGAAGCTTTCTTT,CASSLGLNTEAFF
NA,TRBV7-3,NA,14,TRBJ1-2,TGTGCCAGCAGCTTAACGGGGGGCAACTATGGCTACACCTTC,CASSLTGGNYGYTF
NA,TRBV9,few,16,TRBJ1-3,TGTGCCAGCAGCGTAGGATCAGGGACCTCTGGAAACACCATATATTTT,CASSVGSGTSGNTIYF
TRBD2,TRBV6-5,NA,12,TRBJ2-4,TGTGCCAGCAGGGGACTAGCGGGGTTTCAGTACTTC,CASRGLAGFQYF
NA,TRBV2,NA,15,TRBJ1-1,TGTGCCAGCAGTGTTCTGATTAGTCTTGCCACTGAAGCTTTCTTT,CASSVLISLATEAFF
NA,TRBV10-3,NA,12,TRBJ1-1,TGTGCCATCAGTAGCGGGGGCGCTGAAGCTTTCTTT,CAISSGGAEAFF